Presented here are 26 T cell receptor beta chains from one specimen sequenced in a study of early T cells in non-severe SARS-CoV-2 infection. From the 5' RACE reads, TCRdb called clonotypes with MiXCR, one entry per CDR3 protein. The sample lists tens of thousands of distinct CDR3 sequences, 10% to 15% seen once, with around 4.5% in the top ten. Sequencing was done on a sample of whole blood. Receptors originate from an adult who was a healthcare worker with PCR-confirmed SARS-CoV-2 infection or an uninfected control (not recorded which).

This clonotype was observed many times. The chain combines TRBV10-3 with TRBJ2-7; D is possibly TRBD2 (5 bases). This CDR3 is built from 15 residues. The V and J ends lost 2 bases and 2 bases respectively, with 13 bases between them. Germline CDR1 is ENHRY and CDR2 is SYGVKD. The chain's CDR3 is CAISEHRAATYEQYF. CDR3 nucleotide sequence: TGTGCCATCAGTGAGCATCGAGCGGCGACCTACGAGCAGTACTTC.

At least ten counts were recorded for this clonotype. The rearrangement links TRBV6-5 to TRBJ2-7; maybe TRBD1 (6 bases). The CDR3 totals 13 residues. From germline, CDR1 is MNHEY and CDR2 SVGAGI. The V end was cut by 2 bases, the J end by 3 bases, with 8 bases between. This chain's CDR3 is CASSYTDSYEQYF. The CDR3 bases are TGTGCCAGCAGTTACACGGACAGCTACGAGCAGTACTTC.

This clonotype was seen at least ten times. This chain links TRBV6-6 with TRBJ2-4; 10 bases match TRBD1. Per the germline V gene, CDR1 is MNHNY and CDR2 is SVGAGI (reference sequence). The trim removed 5 bases at V and 7 bases at J, leaving 5 bases unmatched. The CDR3 totals 14 residues. CDR3 DNA: TGTGCCAGCAGTCGGGGACAGGGGTTTAACATTCAGTACTTC. Amino acid sequence: CASSRGQGFNIQYF.

This clonotype has ten or more counts. The chain joins TRBV20-1 to TRBJ2-1; 10 positions match TRBD2. This CDR3 has 14 amino acids. The V and J ends lost 5 bases and 5 bases, in that order; junction bases with no gene match: 6. Germline V lookup: CDR1 DFQATT, CDR2 SNEGSKA (reference sequence). In DNA form, the CDR3 reads TGCAGTGCTCTGCCTCTAGCGGGGGACAATGAGCAGTTCTTC. Protein product: CSALPLAGDNEQFF.

This clonotype was counted a few times. The chain employs TRBV7-8 and TRBJ2-1; D is unclear. The V end lost 10 bases, the J end lost 4 bases, and 8 bases lay between the germline ends. The CDR3 spans 11 residues. Germline V gene lookup returns CDR1 SGHVS and CDR2 FQNEAQ. This CDR3 is CATASYNEQFF. The CDR3 region has the DNA TGTGCCACCGCAAGTTACAATGAGCAGTTCTTC.

In this sample, this clonotype turned up a few times. The chain couples TRBV5-1 to TRBJ1-6; unclear D gene. V lost 4 bases and J 7 bases, leaving 15 bases between the germline ends. Per the germline V gene, CDR1 is SGHRS and CDR2 is YFSETQ. The CDR3 is made up of 15 amino acids. CDR3 amino acids: CASSQEGRSNSPLHF. In DNA, the CDR3 is TGCGCCAGCAGCCAAGAAGGCAGGTCGAATTCACCCCTCCACTTT.

This clonotype was recorded many times. The CDR3 DNA reads as TGTGCCAGCAGTGCCGGGCAGGGCGGCGAGCAGTACTTC. Its translation is CASSAGQGGEQYF. The gene calls are TRBV2 and TRBJ2-7; D possibly corresponds to TRBD1 (5 bases). In germline, CDR1 is SNHLY, CDR2 FYNNEI. CDR3 length: 13 residues. V was cut by 4 bases and J by 6 bases, with 13 bases left in between.

This clonotype appeared many times. The rearrangement links TRBV7-9 to TRBJ2-7, with D maybe TRBD1 (7 bases). Trimming removed 3 bases from V and 3 bases from J, with 12 bases in between. The CDR3 sequence is 14 residues long. The germline CDR1 and CDR2 sequences are SEHNR and FQNEAQ (reference sequence). For the CDR3, the DNA is TGTGCCAGCAGCTTCCAGGGGGGTTACTACGAGCAGTACTTC. Translated: CASSFQGGYYEQYF.

V is TRBV3-1 and J is TRBJ2-3; no definite D call. Trimming left V 1 base short and J 5 bases short, with 10 bases between. The CDR3 is 14 amino acids. Germline CDR1 is LGHDT and CDR2 is YNNKEL (reference sequence). The CDR3 sequence is CASSQAGFGDTQYF. CDR3 DNA sequence: TGTGCCAGCAGCCAAGCCGGGTTTGGAGATACGCAGTATTTT.

In its sample, this clonotype was seen many times. This chain joins TRBV9 and TRBJ2-7; D possibly corresponds to TRBD1 (6 bases). The V end was cut by 4 bases, the J end by 6 bases, with 17 bases between. CDR1 is SGDLS, CDR2 YYNGEE, per germline. The CDR3 sequence is 14 residues long. CDR3 nucleotide sequence: TGTGCCAGCAGCCGAGGACAGTCCCCTCTCGAGCAGTACTTC. The encoded protein is CASSRGQSPLEQYF.

This clonotype was counted ten times or more. The chain links TRBV12-3 or TRBV12-4 to TRBJ2-1; D perhaps matches TRBD2 (5 bases). The CDR3 has 16 amino acids. V dropped 1 base and J dropped 4 bases, with 14 bases sitting between them. The CDR3 coding sequence is TGTGCCAGCAGTTTAGGGAGGCGAAGTAGATACAATGAGCAGTTCTTC. Its translation is CASSLGRRSRYNEQFF.

This clonotype was picked up many times. The chain uses TRBV3-1 and TRBJ2-1; 12 bases line up with TRBD1. V was pared by 3 bases and J by 15 bases, with 9 bases of the junction left unmatched. The CDR3 totals 14 residues. Germline assignment: CDR1 LGHDT and CDR2 YNNKEL (reference sequence). The DNA of the CDR3 is TGTGCCAGCAGCCACAGGGACAGGGGGCCCCAGGGGTTCTTC. Protein: CASSHRDRGPQGFF.

This chain joins TRBV25-1 and TRBJ2-7; 10 nucleotides agree with TRBD1. This CDR3 comprises 15 residues. Germline-derived CDR1 and CDR2 are MGHDK and SYGVNS. Unmatched junction bases numbered 8, after V lost 4 bases and J lost 5 bases. Here the CDR3 DNA reads TGTGCCAGCAGTGCCCGGGACAGGGGTTACCACGAGCAGTACTTC. Amino acid sequence: CASSARDRGYHEQYF.

This clonotype was counted many times. This chain connects TRBV13 to TRBJ2-4, with TRBD2 as a possible D gene (5 bases). The CDR3 totals 15 residues. Trimming removed 1 base from V and 0 bases from J, with 7 bases in between. CDR1 is PRHDT and CDR2 is FYEKMQ in the germline V gene (reference sequence). In DNA form, the CDR3 reads TGTGCCAGCAGCTTAGTCGGGGTAGCCAAAAACATTCAGTACTTC. It yields the protein CASSLVGVAKNIQYF.

The chain uses TRBV20-1 and TRBJ2-3; D remains unclear. The CDR3 extends over 14 amino acids. V lost 6 bases to trimming and J lost 2 bases, with 15 bases between them. Germline assignment: CDR1 DFQATT and CDR2 SNEGSKA (reference sequence). In DNA, the CDR3 is TGCAGTGCCACCCGACCGGGCATCACAGATACGCAGTATTTT. Protein product: CSATRPGITDTQYF.

This clonotype turned up a few times. The CDR3 sequence: CASSVGTGGEETQYF. The DNA of the CDR3 is TGTGCCAGCAGCGTAGGGACAGGGGGAGAAGAGACCCAGTACTTC. The V gene is TRBV9, the J gene TRBJ2-5, with TRBD1 identical over 10 bases. Trimming cost V 0 bases and J 3 bases; bases outside gene matches: 2. Germline V gene sequence: CDR1 SGDLS, CDR2 YYNGEE. There are 15 residues in the CDR3.

This clonotype appeared a few times. J is TRBJ1-2 and V is TRBV28, with TRBD1 identical over 8 bases. CDR3 length: 14 amino acids. CDR1 and CDR2 (germline): MDHEN, SYDVKM. V shed 10 bases, J shed 4 bases, and the junction held 11 bases outside the gene matches. Written as DNA, the CDR3 is TGTGCCACCTCTCGACAGGGGAGAGGCTATGGCTACACCTTC. It codes for CATSRQGRGYGYTF.

This clonotype was detected ten times or more. The chain carries TRBV7-2 and TRBJ2-5; no firm D call. Trimming took off 1 base at V and 2 bases at J, with 11 bases between the two ends. This CDR3 is 15 amino acids long. Germline V gene lookup returns CDR1 SGHTA and CDR2 FQGNSA. CDR3 DNA: TGTGCCAGCAGCTTAGTAGGGATCGTGCAAGAGACCCAGTACTTC. It is translated as CASSLVGIVQETQYF.

V and J are TRBV12-5 and TRBJ1-1, with TRBD1 as a possible D gene (6 bases). With 6 bases removed from V and 8 bases from J, the gap between germline ends came to 13 bases. This CDR3 is 12 amino acids long. Germline CDR1 LGHNT, CDR2 FRNRAP. The DNA of the CDR3 is TGTGCTAGTGGGGTCGGACAGCTCGAAGCTTTCTTT. This gives the protein CASGVGQLEAFF. The whole variable domain, remainder taken from reference TRBV12-5 and TRBJ1-1, is DARVTQTPRHKVTEMGQEVTMRCQPILGHNTVFWYRQTMMQGLELLAYFRNRAPLDDSGMPKDRFSAEMPDATLATLKIQPSEPRDSAVYFCASGVGQLEAFFGQGTRLTVV.

This clonotype was observed at least ten times. This sequence joins TRBV5-1 and TRBJ2-7, with D hard to call. Per germline, CDR1 SGHRS and CDR2 YFSETQ. The CDR3 covers 14 residues. Trimming cost V 1 base and J 3 bases, with 11 bases left between them. The CDR3 loop is CASSLSPGRYEQYF. Here the CDR3 DNA reads TGCGCCAGCAGCTTGTCTCCAGGCCGCTACGAGCAGTACTTC.

This clonotype showed up many times. The chain carries TRBV4-3 and TRBJ2-5; 13 nucleotides match TRBD2. The germline gives CDR1 LGHNA, CDR2 YSLEER. The CDR3 totals 17 residues. V was clipped by 1 base and J by 2 bases; unmatched bases: 4. The CDR3 nucleotides read TGCGCCAGCAGCCAAGCGTTGGGACTAGCGGGGCAAGAGACCCAGTACTTC. Its protein is CASSQALGLAGQETQYF.

In this sample, this clonotype turned up a few times. The chain uses TRBV7-9 and TRBJ1-1, with D uncertain. V lost 5 bases and J 5 bases, leaving 12 bases between the germline ends. Looked up from germline, CDR1 is SEHNR and CDR2 is FQNEAQ (reference sequence). This CDR3 has 13 residues. Here the CDR3 reads CASSRSMETEAFF. The CDR3 DNA follows: TGTGCCAGCAGCCGATCGATGGAGACTGAAGCTTTCTTT.

There are many counts of this clonotype. This rearrangement joins TRBV2 to TRBJ2-7, with D uncertain. V was cut by 2 bases and J by 0 bases, with 8 bases left in between. The CDR3 runs to 14 residues. The germline gives CDR1 SNHLY, CDR2 FYNNEI. CDR3 DNA sequence: TGTGCCAGCAGTGAACTTTGGGGCTCCTACGAGCAGTACTTC. Amino acid sequence: CASSELWGSYEQYF.

The V and J genes are TRBV3-1 and TRBJ1-1; D is perhaps TRBD1 (6 bases). Trimming removed 4 bases from V and 5 bases from J, with 20 bases in between. CDR3 length: 16 residues. The germline V gene has CDR1 LGHDT and CDR2 YNNKEL (reference sequence). This CDR3 is CASSPRVRAGETEAFF. The CDR3 DNA is TGTGCCAGCAGCCCCCGGGTGAGGGCAGGGGAAACTGAAGCTTTCTTT.

V and J are TRBV24-1 and TRBJ2-1; D uncertain. The CDR3 sequence is 13 residues long. Trimming left V 4 bases short and J 3 bases short, with 6 bases between. CDR1 is KGHDR and CDR2 is SFDVKD in the germline V gene. CDR3: CATSEGIYNEQFF. For the CDR3, the DNA is TGTGCCACCAGTGAGGGGATCTACAATGAGCAGTTCTTC.

This clonotype was detected many times. CDR3 in DNA: TGTGCCATCAGGGACTCCTACGAGCAGTACTTC. Amino acid sequence: CAIRDSYEQYF. The chain links TRBV10-3 to TRBJ2-7; D unclear. CDR1 and CDR2 from the germline V gene are ENHRY and SYGVKD. This CDR3 has 11 amino acids. Trimming took off 6 bases at V and 0 bases at J, with 3 bases between the two ends.